These T cell receptor beta chains were read from a single sample in a study of blood T cell repertoires in COVID-19. Using immunoSEQ multiplex PCR, the repertoire was profiled, and TCRdb retains in-frame clones only, with some absent. Of some 150,000 clones listed, approximately 87% are singletons. Source material: peripheral blood. The receptors stem from a middle-aged man with active COVID-19. CDR3s include the opening cysteine and the closing phenylalanine or tryptophan. Fields, in order: D gene, clone size, CDR3 length, J gene, V gene, CDR3 protein, CDR3 DNA. A D gene is named only where the DNA matches it firmly. The size field is filled for only some rows; it gives once, few, many or a size class.

D: .; size: .; length: 11; J: TRBJ1-2; V: TRBV20-1; CDR3: CSASTQAGYTF; DNA: TGCAGTGCTAGTACACAGGCCGGCTACACCTTC
D: .; size: .; length: 15; J: TRBJ1-2; V: TRBV6-6; CDR3: CASRGREREEDGYTF; DNA: TGTGCCAGCAGAGGAAGGGAGAGGGAAGAAGATGGCTACACCTTC
D: .; size: .; length: 14; J: TRBJ1-2; V: TRBV6-5; CDR3: CASSYGRLAGGYTF; DNA: TGTGCCAGCAGTTACGGGCGTCTGGCGGGGGGCTACACCTTC
D: TRBD1; size: .; length: 15; J: TRBJ2-1; V: TRBV24-1; CDR3: CATSPSGTDYNEQFF; DNA: TGTGCCACCAGCCCATCCGGGACAGACTACAATGAGCAGTTCTTC
D: .; size: .; length: 13; J: TRBJ2-3; V: TRBV7-7; CDR3: CASSLGAGDTQYF; DNA: TGTGCTAGCAGCTTAGGGGCTGGAGATACGCAGTATTTT
D: TRBD1; size: .; length: 15; J: TRBJ1-6; V: TRBV6-2/TRBV6-3; CDR3: CASSYSDRAESPLHF; DNA: TGTGCCAGCAGTTACTCCGACAGGGCCGAATCACCCCTCCACTTT
D: TRBD1; size: few; length: 15; J: TRBJ1-1; V: TRBV4-1; CDR3: CASSLTTGVNTEAFF; DNA: TGCGCCAGCAGCCTCACAACAGGGGTGAACACTGAAGCTTTCTTT
D: TRBD1; size: .; length: 16; J: TRBJ1-5; V: TRBV7-9; CDR3: CASSVGTGGGNQPQHF; DNA: TGTGCCAGCAGCGTAGGGACAGGGGGCGGCAATCAGCCCCAGCATTTT
D: .; size: .; length: 14; J: TRBJ2-1; V: TRBV18; CDR3: CASSDARGYNEQFF; DNA: TGTGCCAGCTCGGATGCAAGGGGTTACAATGAGCAGTTCTTC
D: .; size: .; length: 14; J: TRBJ2-7; V: TRBV6-1; CDR3: CASTRNAGLYEQYF; DNA: TGTGCCAGCACTAGAAACGCAGGGTTGTACGAGCAGTACTTC
D: TRBD2; size: .; length: 14; J: TRBJ2-3; V: TRBV15; CDR3: CATSSSGGSNTQYF; DNA: TGTGCCACCAGCTCTAGCGGGGGGTCAAATACGCAGTATTTT
D: .; size: .; length: 13; J: TRBJ2-5; V: TRBV6-5; CDR3: CASRPAVWETQYF; DNA: TGTGCCAGCAGACCCGCGGTGTGGGAGACCCAGTACTTC
D: .; size: .; length: 19; J: TRBJ2-7; V: TRBV27; CDR3: CASFLPHPHETAIPYEQYF; DNA: TGTGCCAGCTTTCTTCCCCACCCCCACGAAACAGCAATTCCCTACGAGCAGTACTTC
D: .; size: .; length: 15; J: TRBJ2-7; V: TRBV7-6; CDR3: CASSLVGGAAYEQYF; DNA: TGTGCCAGCAGCTTAGTGGGCGGGGCAGCCTACGAGCAGTACTTC
D: .; size: once; length: 14; J: TRBJ2-7; V: TRBV6-2/TRBV6-3; CDR3: CASSYGRGFYEQYF; DNA: TGTGCCAGCAGTTATGGGCGGGGATTCTACGAGCAGTACTTC
D: TRBD2; size: .; length: 15; J: TRBJ2-5; V: TRBV11-2; CDR3: CASIIAGGVQETQYF; DNA: TGTGCCAGCATCATAGCGGGGGGCGTCCAAGAGACCCAGTACTTC
D: .; size: .; length: 13; J: TRBJ1-5; V: TRBV10-3; CDR3: CASSGGVNQPQHF; DNA: TGTGCCTCTTCGGGGGGTGTCAATCAGCCCCAGCATTTT
D: .; size: .; length: 13; J: TRBJ1-2; V: TRBV3-1/TRBV3-2; CDR3: CASSQVPDYGYTF; DNA: TGTGCCAGCAGCCAAGTTCCTGACTATGGCTACACCTTC
D: TRBD2; size: .; length: 18; J: TRBJ2-1; V: TRBV23-1; CDR3: CASTRVSGGPSSYNEQFF; DNA: TGCGCCAGCACCCGGGTTAGCGGGGGCCCAAGCTCCTACAATGAGCAGTTCTTC
D: .; size: .; length: 13; J: TRBJ1-5; V: TRBV28; CDR3: CAHSQGSNQPQHF; DNA: TGTGCCCATAGCCAGGGGAGCAATCAGCCCCAGCATTTT
D: .; size: .; length: 17; J: TRBJ2-1; V: TRBV11-2; CDR3: CASSLGVSVASYNEQFF; DNA: TGTGCCAGCAGCTTAGGGGTGAGCGTCGCCTCCTACAATGAGCAGTTCTTC
D: .; size: .; length: 14; J: TRBJ2-2; V: TRBV11-2; CDR3: CASSLALVSGELFF; DNA: TGTGCCAGCAGCTTAGCCCTAGTCTCCGGGGAGCTGTTTTTT
D: .; size: few; length: 15; J: TRBJ2-3; V: TRBV11-2; CDR3: CASSPHSGSTDTQYF; DNA: TGTGCCAGCAGCCCGCATTCGGGAAGCACAGATACGCAGTATTTT
D: .; size: .; length: 14; J: TRBJ2-5; V: TRBV19; CDR3: CASSLRTERLAQYF; DNA: TGTGCCAGTAGTCTAAGGACAGAGCGCTTGGCCCAGTACTTC
D: .; size: .; length: 15; J: TRBJ1-2; V: TRBV7-8; CDR3: CASSLDRIGGVGYTF; DNA: TGTGCCAGCAGCTTAGACCGGATTGGGGGGGTTGGCTACACCTTC
D: .; size: .; length: 13; J: TRBJ1-5; V: TRBV4-1; CDR3: CASSQRRDQPQHF; DNA: TGCGCCAGCAGCCAGCGTCGGGATCAGCCCCAGCATTTT
D: TRBD1; size: once; length: 15; J: TRBJ1-6; V: TRBV5-4; CDR3: CASSSDRVGRSPLHF; DNA: TGTGCCAGCAGTTCGGACAGGGTTGGGAGATCACCCCTCCACTTT
D: TRBD1; size: .; length: 14; J: TRBJ2-1; V: TRBV19; CDR3: CASRHNRGPNEQFF; DNA: TGTGCCAGTAGGCATAACAGGGGGCCCAATGAGCAGTTCTTC
D: TRBD2; size: .; length: 18; J: TRBJ2-1; V: TRBV11-3; CDR3: CASGRFNRTSGYHNEQFF; DNA: TGTGCCAGCGGCCGATTTAATCGCACTAGCGGTTACCACAATGAGCAGTTCTTC
D: TRBD2; size: .; length: 16; J: TRBJ2-3; V: TRBV10-3; CDR3: CAISVTSGGLTDTQYF; DNA: TGTGCCATCAGTGTAACTAGCGGGGGGCTCACAGATACGCAGTATTTT
D: TRBD1; size: .; length: 13; J: TRBJ1-2; V: TRBV3-1/TRBV3-2; CDR3: CASSRTGDYGYTF; DNA: TGTGCCAGCAGCAGGACAGGGGACTATGGCTACACCTTC
D: TRBD1; size: .; length: 14; J: TRBJ1-5; V: TRBV3-1/TRBV3-2; CDR3: CASSQYRGNQPQHF; DNA: TGTGCCAGCAGTCAGTACAGGGGAAATCAGCCCCAGCATTTT
D: .; size: few; length: 13; J: TRBJ1-1; V: TRBV11-2; CDR3: CASSLHGNTEAFF; DNA: TGTGCCAGCAGCTTACACGGGAACACTGAAGCTTTCTTT
D: .; size: .; length: 17; J: TRBJ1-4; V: TRBV6-6; CDR3: CASSPRGGGATNEKLFF; DNA: TGTGCCAGCAGTCCCCGAGGGGGTGGGGCAACTAATGAAAAACTGTTTTTT
D: TRBD2; size: few; length: 14; J: TRBJ2-3; V: TRBV19; CDR3: CASRREASTDTQYF; DNA: TGTGCCAGCCGACGGGAGGCCAGCACAGATACGCAGTATTTT
D: .; size: .; length: 15; J: TRBJ2-1; V: TRBV7-3; CDR3: CASSLSGGSRNEQFF; DNA: TGTGCCAGCAGCTTAAGTGGGGGGTCTAGGAATGAGCAGTTCTTC
D: .; size: .; length: 14; J: TRBJ2-2; V: TRBV5-1; CDR3: CASSLRGNTGELFF; DNA: TGCGCCAGCAGCTTGAGAGGGAACACCGGGGAGCTGTTTTTT
D: .; size: .; length: 13; J: TRBJ2-7; V: TRBV3-1/TRBV3-2; CDR3: CASSSTDTYEQYF; DNA: TGTGCCAGCAGTTCCACGGACACCTACGAGCAGTACTTC
D: TRBD2; size: .; length: 16; J: TRBJ2-1; V: TRBV5-1; CDR3: CASSRAVAGGPGEQFF; DNA: TGCGCCAGCAGCCGGGCGGTGGCGGGGGGTCCGGGTGAGCAGTTCTTC
D: .; size: .; length: 17; J: TRBJ1-2; V: TRBV15; CDR3: CATSREGAFSGEAGYTF; DNA: TGTGCCACCAGCAGAGAGGGGGCCTTCAGCGGGGAGGCCGGCTACACCTTC
D: .; size: .; length: 14; J: TRBJ2-7; V: TRBV5-1; CDR3: CASSLSGSSYEQYF; DNA: TGCGCCAGCAGCTTGTCAGGCAGCTCCTACGAGCAGTACTTC
D: TRBD1; size: .; length: 16; J: TRBJ1-2; V: TRBV19; CDR3: CASSTDLGGWGYGYTF; DNA: TGTGCCAGTAGTACCGACCTAGGGGGCTGGGGCTATGGCTACACCTTC
D: .; size: .; length: 13; J: TRBJ2-3; V: TRBV10-3; CDR3: CAISESSADTQYF; DNA: TGTGCCATCAGTGAGTCGAGCGCAGATACGCAGTATTTT
D: TRBD1; size: once; length: 14; J: TRBJ1-1; V: TRBV6-5; CDR3: CASSRDRGRTEAFF; DNA: TGTGCCAGCAGTCGGGACAGGGGACGCACTGAAGCTTTCTTT
D: TRBD1; size: .; length: 17; J: TRBJ2-5; V: TRBV7-2; CDR3: CASSIGGTGGWQETQYF; DNA: TGTGCCAGCAGCATCGGGGGGACAGGGGGCTGGCAAGAGACCCAGTACTTC
D: TRBD1; size: .; length: 14; J: TRBJ2-5; V: TRBV29-1; CDR3: CSVGGQLLQETQYF; DNA: TGCAGCGTTGGGGGACAGTTGCTCCAAGAGACCCAGTACTTC
D: TRBD2; size: .; length: 15; J: TRBJ2-2; V: TRBV30; CDR3: CAWRVAGGPTGELFF; DNA: TGTGCCTGGAGGGTAGCGGGGGGGCCCACCGGGGAGCTGTTTTTT
D: .; size: .; length: 15; J: TRBJ1-2; V: TRBV2; CDR3: CASSDVYSGIYGYTF; DNA: TGTGCCAGCAGTGATGTATATTCGGGGATCTATGGCTACACCTTC
D: .; size: .; length: 13; J: TRBJ1-6; V: TRBV28; CDR3: CASTGGPIQALHF; DNA: TGTGCCAGCACCGGAGGGCCAATTCAGGCCCTCCACTTT
D: TRBD2; size: .; length: 16; J: TRBJ2-3; V: TRBV3-1/TRBV3-2; CDR3: CASSQDLSGGLDTQYF; DNA: TGTGCCAGCAGCCAAGATTTAAGCGGGGGGCTAGATACGCAGTATTTT
D: .; size: .; length: 14; J: TRBJ2-3; V: TRBV5-1; CDR3: CASSPGTSLDTQYF; DNA: TGCGCCAGCAGCCCCGGGACTTCGCTTGATACGCAGTATTTT
D: TRBD2; size: .; length: 15; J: TRBJ2-2; V: TRBV13; CDR3: CASSFTSGGRGELFF; DNA: TGTGCCAGCAGCTTCACTAGCGGGGGGCGTGGGGAGCTGTTTTTT
D: TRBD2; size: .; length: 15; J: TRBJ2-3; V: TRBV30; CDR3: CAWDPGLAGTDTQYF; DNA: TGTGCCTGGGATCCGGGACTAGCGGGGACAGATACGCAGTATTTT